The source of this T cell receptor (beta chain) is a study of cytomegalovirus exposure and HLA in healthy donors. General study findings and limits: Later analysis showed most CMV-associated TCR beta chains appearing HLA-restricted. Later analysis suggested links between common viral pathogens and several top significant clusters.

The PCR contained 60 Vbeta and 13 Jbeta primers. Repertoires were generated with immunoSEQ multiplex PCR, while TCRdb's copy carries only in-frame clones and drops some. This table holds under 200,000 clones. CDR3 length: 13 amino acids. The V end was cut by 8 bases, the J end by 0 bases, with 9 bases between. CDR1 and CDR2 from the germline V gene are ENHRY and SYGVKD. On this clone itself: The antigen is unknown.

The TCR comes from a woman between 18 and 29 years old in good health and CMV-seropositive. This sequence joins TRBV10-3 and TRBJ2-3, with D perhaps matching TRBD2 (6 bases). The sample was PBMCs. The CDR3 is CAIGTSSTDTQYF. CDR3 coding DNA: TGTGCCATCGGGACTTCTAGCACAGATACGCAGTATTTT.